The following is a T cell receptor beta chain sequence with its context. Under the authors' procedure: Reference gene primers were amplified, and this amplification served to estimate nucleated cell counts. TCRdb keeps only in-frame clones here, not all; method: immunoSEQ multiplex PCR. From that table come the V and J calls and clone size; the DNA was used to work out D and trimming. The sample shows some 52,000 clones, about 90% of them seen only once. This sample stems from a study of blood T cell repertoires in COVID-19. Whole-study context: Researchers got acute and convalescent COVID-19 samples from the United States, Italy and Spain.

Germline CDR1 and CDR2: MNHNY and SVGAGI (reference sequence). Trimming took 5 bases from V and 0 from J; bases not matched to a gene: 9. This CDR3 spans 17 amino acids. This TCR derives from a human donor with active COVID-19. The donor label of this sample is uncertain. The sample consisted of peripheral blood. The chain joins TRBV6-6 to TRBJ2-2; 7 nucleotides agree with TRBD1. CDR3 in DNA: TGTGCCAGCAGTCGAAAACCGGGACAGACGAACACCGGGGAGCTGTTTTTT. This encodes CASSRKPGQTNTGELFF.